This T cell receptor beta chain stems from a study of spatial heterogeneity in lung cancer. The sample holds many counts of this clonotype. Each CDR3 protein gets one entry after TCRdb re-called the 5' RACE reads with MiXCR. The data hold over 40,000 distinct CDR3 sequences, with about 12% observed a single time. Sample time point: blood at routine non-recurrence follow-up after resection. The CDR3 spans 16 residues. From germline, CDR1 is SGDLS and CDR2 YYNGEE. Unmatched junction bases numbered 6, after V lost 2 bases and J lost 1 base. Material: PBMCs, obtained at follow-up. The receptor comes from a male donor with early-stage non-small cell lung cancer. The chain carries TRBV9 and TRBJ2-5; 9 positions match TRBD2. The CDR3 DNA follows: TGTGCCAGCAGCGTTGGAAGCGGGGGGAGCCAAGAGACCCAGTACTTC. Amino acid sequence: CASSVGSGGSQETQYF.